Below, 25 T cell receptor beta chains from the same sample are listed, as sequenced in a study of chemoradiotherapy in HPV16-positive cancers. Sequencing was performed with immunoSEQ multiplex PCR; in TCRdb, only in-frame clones are kept and a portion is missing. The sample includes thousands of clones, roughly 73% of them seen just once. The specimen was collected from a patient who underwent chemoradiotherapy. These receptors all come from a human donor with HPV-associated anogenital cancer.

This sequence joins TRBV6-1 and TRBJ1-1; TRBD1 is a possible D gene (5 bases). Germline lookup yields CDR1 MNHNS and CDR2 SASEGT. V dropped 0 bases and J dropped 4 bases, with 6 bases sitting between them. The CDR3 loop spans 13 amino acids. The CDR3 DNA follows: TGTGCCAGCAGTGAAGCCCAGGGCACTGAAGCTTTCTTT. Encoded protein: CASSEAQGTEAFF.

This clone was picked up a small number of times. The V call is TRBV7-3, the J call TRBJ1-5; D remains unclear. The CDR3 covers 13 residues. The germline CDR1 and CDR2 sequences are SGHTA and FQGTGA. The V end was cut by 0 bases, the J end by 10 bases, with 10 bases between. As DNA, the CDR3 is TGTGCCAGCAGCTTAACCGTCGCAGGCCCCCAGCATTTT. Amino acid sequence: CASSLTVAGPQHF.

V gene TRBV4-2 combines with J gene TRBJ2-7, with a possible D match to TRBD1 (6 bases). This CDR3 has 15 residues. The germline V gene has CDR1 LGHNA and CDR2 YNFKEQ. V lost 1 base, J lost 6 bases, and 16 bases lay in between. The CDR3 coding sequence is TGTGCCAGCAGCCAAGGTGACAGGAGTACCGGCGAGCAGTACTTC. This gives the protein CASSQGDRSTGEQYF.

The rearrangement joins TRBV5-1 to TRBJ1-1; D ambiguous. Trimming took off 2 bases at V and 2 bases at J, with 7 bases between the two ends. Per germline, CDR1 SGHRS and CDR2 YFSETQ. The CDR3 has 13 amino acids. This chain's CDR3 is CASSFRPNTEAFF. In nucleotides, the CDR3 is TGCGCCAGCAGCTTCCGACCTAACACTGAAGCTTTCTTT.

The chain links TRBV28 to TRBJ2-7, with a weak D call TRBD1 (5 bases). Germline assignment: CDR1 MDHEN and CDR2 SYDVKM. V lost 2 bases, J lost 4 bases, and 15 bases lay in between. This CDR3 has 15 residues. The CDR3 spells CASSLQKGVRYEQYF. The CDR3 DNA reads TGTGCCAGCAGTTTACAAAAAGGGGTAAGGTACGAGCAGTACTTC.

This chain connects TRBV6-6 to TRBJ2-7; D remains unclear. This CDR3 is 13 amino acids long. The V end lost 2 bases, the J end lost 3 bases, and 8 bases lay between the germline ends. Germline V CDR1 and CDR2: MNHNY, SVGAGI (reference sequence). The CDR3: CASSYGNGYEQYF. DNA for the CDR3: TGTGCCAGCAGTTACGGTAACGGCTACGAGCAGTACTTC.

This clone was observed a handful of times. The chain couples TRBV7-2 to TRBJ2-7; D is ambiguous. The CDR3 contains 15 residues. Germline V gives CDR1 SGHTA, CDR2 FQGNSA. The germline V and J ends were trimmed by 7 bases and 3 bases, with 19 bases remaining between them. The CDR3 sequence is CASTAHMRSHYEQYF. CDR3 DNA: TGTGCCAGCACCGCTCACATGAGATCCCACTACGAGCAGTACTTC.

The J gene is TRBJ1-4, the V gene TRBV2; 7 bases are shared with TRBD1. The CDR3 totals 14 residues. J was trimmed by 7 bases and V by 6 bases; bases with no gene match: 8. CDR1 is SNHLY, CDR2 FYNNEI, per germline. CDR3 in DNA: TGTGCCAGCAGGCCCCAGGGGGGCGGTGAAAAACTGTTTTTT. Translated, it gives CASRPQGGGEKLFF.

This clone was recorded only once. This sequence joins TRBV9 and TRBJ2-1; weak D call: TRBD2 (6 bases). CDR3 length: 12 amino acids. Trimming pared 0 bases from V and 10 bases from J, leaving 8 bases between. Germline CDR1 reads SGDLS; CDR2 reads YYNGEE. The CDR3 loop is CASSVVGREQFF. The CDR3, as DNA: TGTGCCAGCAGCGTAGTGGGGAGGGAGCAGTTCTTC.

The sample holds a few counts of this clone. The genes are TRBV11-2 and TRBJ1-6; D remains unclear. The CDR3 is 14 residues long. Germline lookup yields CDR1 SGHAT and CDR2 FQNNGV. Trimming shortened V by 0 bases and J by 9 bases, and 9 bases separated the two germline ends. The CDR3 protein is CASSLDRRASPLHF. The CDR3 coding sequence is TGTGCCAGCAGCTTAGACAGGAGGGCTTCACCCCTCCACTTT. Full variable domain (remainder filled in from reference TRBV11-2 and TRBJ1-6): EAGVAQSPRYKIIEKRQSVAFWCNPISGHATLYWYQQILGQGPKLLIQFQNNGVVDDSQLPKDRFSAERLKGVDSTLKIQPAKLEDSAVYLCASSLDRRASPLHFGNGTRLTVT.

Relative to its sample, this clone is large (0.1 to 1%). The chain joins TRBV1 to TRBJ2-1; the table's D call, TRBD1, was not checked against the DNA. TRBV1 corresponds to a pseudogene. This CDR3 comprises 15 residues. Here the CDR3 reads CTSSLRGTEYNEQFF. The CDR3 DNA sequence: TGCACCAGCAGCCTTCGTGGGACAGAATACAATGAGCAGTTCTTC.

Note on this clone: Different DNA sequences within this sample yield the same CDR3. This chain uses TRBV9 with TRBJ2-3; the D gene could be TRBD1 or TRBD2 (7 bases each). The CDR3 has 17 residues. With 4 bases removed from V and 5 bases from J, the gap between germline ends came to 23 bases. Germline V gene sequence: CDR1 SGDLS, CDR2 YYNGEE. In nucleotides, the CDR3 is TGTGCCAGCAGCACCCCAGGGGGAGGGGGCGCGGAAGATACGCAGTATTTT. It specifies CASSTPGGGGAEDTQYF.

The sample holds a few counts of this clone. The CDR3 here is CASRAGDRAYEQYF. The CDR3 nucleotides are TGTGCCAGCAGGGCGGGGGACCGGGCCTACGAGCAGTACTTC. V gene TRBV28 combines with J gene TRBJ2-7, with 7 bases fitting TRBD2. Germline CDR1 MDHEN, CDR2 SYDVKM. The V gene end was trimmed by 6 bases and the J gene end by 2 bases; junction bases not matched to a gene: 7. This CDR3 is built from 14 residues.

This clone is a singleton in its sample. The genes are TRBV28 and TRBJ1-3; D gene unclear. V lost 2 bases, J lost 0 bases, and 5 bases lay in between. The CDR3 is 14 residues long. Germline V gene data show CDR1 as MDHEN and CDR2 as SYDVKM. The CDR3, as DNA: TGTGCCAGCAGTTTAGGGGACTCTGGAAACACCATATATTTT. Encoded protein: CASSLGDSGNTIYF.

The chain couples TRBV28 to TRBJ2-6, with D possibly TRBD1 on 6 matching bases. From germline, CDR1 is MDHEN and CDR2 SYDVKM. Trimming took off 7 bases at V and 0 bases at J, with 16 bases between the two ends. The CDR3 length is 17 residues. The CDR3: CASTTDSELSGANVLTF. Here the CDR3 DNA reads TGTGCCAGCACCACGGACAGTGAACTCTCTGGGGCCAACGTCCTGACTTTC.

This clone has just a few counts. The CDR3 DNA follows: TGTGCCAGCAGTTTACCTAACAGGGCTGAAGCTTTCTTT. Translating it yields CASSLPNRAEAFF. The chain carries TRBV6-5 and TRBJ1-1; perhaps TRBD1 as D (6 bases). Germline CDR1 and CDR2: MNHEY and SVGAGI. V shed 4 bases and J shed 6 bases, with 12 bases lying between them. The CDR3 runs to 13 residues.

The J gene is TRBJ2-7, the V gene TRBV11-1, with D unclear. Germline CDR1 is SGHAT and CDR2 is FQDESV (reference sequence). V lost 2 bases and J lost 6, with 8 bases in between. This CDR3 comprises 12 residues. CDR3 nucleotides: TGTGCCAGCAGCTTACGTACCTCCGAGCAGTACTTC. Protein sequence: CASSLRTSEQYF. Combining the CDR3 with reference TRBV11-1 and TRBJ2-7 gives the whole variable domain EAEVAQSPRYKITEKSQAVAFWCDPISGHATLYWYRQILGQGPELLVQFQDESVVDDSQLPKDRFSAERLKGVDSTLKIQPAELGDSAMYLCASSLRTSEQYFGPGTRLTVT.

Notes on this clone: One junction end does not reproduce the germline sequence, and a read error may be involved. The chain couples TRBV6-5 to TRBJ2-5; 7 bases map to TRBD2. Germline V lookup: CDR1 MNHEY, CDR2 SVGAGI. This CDR3 contains 14 residues. As DNA, the CDR3 is TGTGCCAGCAGTTATGGCGGGAGCCTAGAGGCCCAGTACTTC. This gives the protein CASSYGGSLEAQYF.

This clone was seen only once. The rearrangement links TRBV6-1 to TRBJ1-1, with 7 nucleotides matching TRBD1. This CDR3 comprises 15 residues. CDR1 and CDR2 (germline): MNHNS, SASEGT. V was clipped by 3 bases and J by 3 bases; unmatched bases: 7. This chain's CDR3 is CASSDFATGHTEAFF. The DNA of the CDR3 is TGTGCCAGCAGTGACTTCGCGACAGGGCACACTGAAGCTTTCTTT.

This clone is large (0.1 to 1%) by share. The chain carries TRBV5-1 and TRBJ2-2; D uncertain. Between the trimmed V and J ends, which lost 4 bases and 4 bases, there was a span of 11 bases. Germline V gene lookup returns CDR1 SGHRS and CDR2 YFSETQ. The CDR3 spans 14 residues. CDR3 coding DNA: TGCGCCAGCAGCGGGAATGTCCTCACCGGGGAGCTGTTTTTT. This encodes CASSGNVLTGELFF.

The chain has TRBV28 and TRBJ1-4, with D unclear. The ends were cut back, 5 bases at V and 5 bases at J, with 3 bases in the middle. CDR3 length: 11 amino acids. Per germline, CDR1 MDHEN and CDR2 SYDVKM. CDR3 DNA: TGTGCCAGCAGTGGGAATGAAAAACTGTTTTTT. Its translation: CASSGNEKLFF.

This clone came up once. As DNA, the CDR3 is TGTGCCAGTAGTACCTGGGGGGGATCCTACGAGCAGTACTTC. This codes for CASSTWGGSYEQYF. The chain combines TRBV19 with TRBJ2-7; TRBD2 matches at 7 bases. Trimming cost V 4 bases and J 1 base; bases outside gene matches: 4. CDR3 size: 14 residues. Germline V gene lookup returns CDR1 LNHDA and CDR2 SQIVND (reference sequence).

The chain recombines TRBV29-1 with TRBJ1-2; a possible D gene is TRBD1 (6 bases). This CDR3 region has 13 residues. V was clipped by 3 bases and J by 8 bases, with 16 bases between them. Germline V gene sequence: CDR1 SQVTM, CDR2 ANQGSEA. The CDR3 DNA follows: TGCAGCGTTGACCGGACAGACTTCCCGGGCTACACCTTC. It yields the protein CSVDRTDFPGYTF.

This CDR3 reads CASSNRDSGGSYNEQFF. The CDR3 DNA sequence: TGTGCCAGTAGCAACCGGGACAGTGGGGGCTCCTACAATGAGCAGTTCTTC. This chain connects TRBV19 to TRBJ2-1; the match to TRBD1 covers 7 bases. CDR3 size: 17 residues. V trimming: 6 bases; J trimming: 0 bases; junction bases outside the gene matches: 11. Germline V gene sequence: CDR1 LNHDA, CDR2 SQIVND (reference sequence).

This clone was found once. The CDR3 loop reads CAWSATFGTGAYNEQFF. The CDR3 DNA reads as TGTGCCTGGAGTGCCACTTTCGGGACAGGGGCTTACAATGAGCAGTTCTTC. The chain recombines TRBV30 with TRBJ2-1; 10 bases align to TRBD1. The CDR3 sequence is 17 residues long. Germline V gene lookup returns CDR1 GTSNPN and CDR2 SVGIG (reference sequence). V dropped 1 base and J dropped 4; count of bases not matched to a gene: 10.